In its sample, the clone carrying this TCR beta chain was seen once. CDR3 length: 14 amino acids. Trimming removed 7 bases from V and 0 bases from J, with 12 bases in between. Germline V gene lookup returns CDR1 LNHDA and CDR2 SQIVND (reference sequence). Assay: immunoSEQ multiplex PCR; the TCRdb copy retains only in-frame clones and omits some. The repertoire holds approximately 110,000 clones, with approximately 94% as singletons. The data were taken from a study of cytomegalovirus exposure and HLA in healthy donors. The rearrangement links TRBV19 to TRBJ1-1, with D possibly TRBD1 on 5 matching bases. The sequence derives from a woman under 30 in good health and CMV-seronegative. The sequencing sample was made of PBMCs. CDR3 sequence reads: CASNKGRVNTEAFF. The CDR3 nucleotides read TGTGCCAGTAATAAGGGCAGGGTGAACACTGAAGCTTTCTTT.